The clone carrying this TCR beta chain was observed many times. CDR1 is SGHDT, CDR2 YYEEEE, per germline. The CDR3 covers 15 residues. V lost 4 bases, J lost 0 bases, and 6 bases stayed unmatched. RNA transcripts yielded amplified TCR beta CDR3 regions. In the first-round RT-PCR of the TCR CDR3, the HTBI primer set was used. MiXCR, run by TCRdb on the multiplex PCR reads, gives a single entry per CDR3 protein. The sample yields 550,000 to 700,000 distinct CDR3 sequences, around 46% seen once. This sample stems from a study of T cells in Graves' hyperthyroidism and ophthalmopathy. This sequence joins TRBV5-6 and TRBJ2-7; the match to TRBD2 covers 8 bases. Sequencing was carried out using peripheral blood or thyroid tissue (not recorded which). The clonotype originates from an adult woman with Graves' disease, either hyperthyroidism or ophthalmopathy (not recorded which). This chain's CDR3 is CASSVILADSYEQYF. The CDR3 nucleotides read TGTGCCAGCAGCGTAATACTAGCGGACTCCTACGAGCAGTACTTC.